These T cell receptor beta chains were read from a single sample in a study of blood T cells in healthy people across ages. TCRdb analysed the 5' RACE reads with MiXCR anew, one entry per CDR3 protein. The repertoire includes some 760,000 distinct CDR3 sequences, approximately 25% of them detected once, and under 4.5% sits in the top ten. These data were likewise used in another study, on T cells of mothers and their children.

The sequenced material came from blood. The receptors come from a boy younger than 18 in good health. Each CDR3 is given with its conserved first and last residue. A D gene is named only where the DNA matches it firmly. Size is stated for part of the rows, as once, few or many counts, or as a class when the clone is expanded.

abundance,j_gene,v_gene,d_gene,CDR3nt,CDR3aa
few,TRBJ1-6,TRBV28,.,TGTGCCAGCAGTTTACGGTCTACCTCCCATTCACCCCTCCACTTT,CASSLRSTSHSPLHF
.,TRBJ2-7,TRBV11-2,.,TGTGCCAGCAGCTTCCCGGGGGCGGTGAGCTCCTACGAGCAGTACTTC,CASSFPGAVSSYEQYF
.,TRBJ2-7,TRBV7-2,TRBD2,TGTGCCAGCAGCTTAGCGATTTTGAGCGGGAGGGCGTCCTACGAGCAGTACTTC,CASSLAILSGRASYEQYF
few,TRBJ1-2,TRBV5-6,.,TGTGCCAGCAGCTTTAGTCCGGGGGGCTACACCTTC,CASSFSPGGYTF
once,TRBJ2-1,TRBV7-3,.,TGTGCCAGCAGCTTATTCGTAAGAAATGAGCAGTTCTTC,CASSLFVRNEQFF
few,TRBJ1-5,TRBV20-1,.,TGCAGTGCGGGGGGTGGGGTGAGGCCCCAGCATTTT,CSAGGGVRPQHF
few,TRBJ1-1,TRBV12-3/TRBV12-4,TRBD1,TGTGCCAGCAGTTTTTTGGACAGGGACGCTTTCTTT,CASSFLDRDAFF
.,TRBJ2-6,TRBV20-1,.,TGCAGTGCTAGAGATATAAGGGGGACTGGGGCCAACGTCCTGACTTTC,CSARDIRGTGANVLTF
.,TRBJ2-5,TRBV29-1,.,TGCAGCATCAACCGGCGGAGTCAAGAGACCCAGTACTTC,CSINRRSQETQYF
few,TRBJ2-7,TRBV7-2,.,TGTGCCAGCAGCTTAGCGTCAGGGGACCCCTACGAGCAGTACTTC,CASSLASGDPYEQYF
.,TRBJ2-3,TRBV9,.,TGTGCCAGCAGCGTAGGTACCACAGATACGCAGTATTTT,CASSVGTTDTQYF
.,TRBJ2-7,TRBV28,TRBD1,TGTGCCAGCAGGCCCGGGACAGGGCCCGTGGGGGAGCAGTACTTC,CASRPGTGPVGEQYF
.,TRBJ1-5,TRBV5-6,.,TGTGTCAGCAGCTTGGTGGGAAATCAGCCCCAGCATTTT,CVSSLVGNQPQHF
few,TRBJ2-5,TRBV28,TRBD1,TGTGCCAGCAGTTACGGACAGGGTGGGCATGAGACCCAGTACTTC,CASSYGQGGHETQYF
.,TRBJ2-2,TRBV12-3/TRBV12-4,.,TGTGCCAGCAGTCCTAGCGGGGAGCTGTTTTTT,CASSPSGELFF
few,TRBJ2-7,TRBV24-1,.,TGTGCCACCAGCCCAGACACTTCTGACTCCTACGAGCAGTACTTC,CATSPDTSDSYEQYF
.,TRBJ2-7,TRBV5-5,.,TGTGCCAGCAGCTTTACCGTCTCCTACGAGCAGTACTTC,CASSFTVSYEQYF
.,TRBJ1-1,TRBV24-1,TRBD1,TGTGCCACCAGTGACAGCGGGACAGCTGAAGCTTTCTTT,CATSDSGTAEAFF